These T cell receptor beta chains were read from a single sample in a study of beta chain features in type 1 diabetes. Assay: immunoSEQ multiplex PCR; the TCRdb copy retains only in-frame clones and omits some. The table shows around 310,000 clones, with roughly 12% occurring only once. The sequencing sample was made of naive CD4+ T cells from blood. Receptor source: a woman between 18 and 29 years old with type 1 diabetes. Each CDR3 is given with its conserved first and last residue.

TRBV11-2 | CASSSIPVAGGPYNEQFF
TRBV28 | CASTQGGGYNEQFF
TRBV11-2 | CASRKISGRGSYNEQFF
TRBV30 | CAWSVQLAGVEQYF
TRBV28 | CASTTRILAGELFF
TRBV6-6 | CASSLEQGGYEQYF
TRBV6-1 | CASSEGGQGYGYTF
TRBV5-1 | CASSVGQGYNEQFF
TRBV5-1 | CASSGSAAKNIQYF
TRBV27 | CASSPRAGGGRYEQYF
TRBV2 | CASSEAGAPRETQYF
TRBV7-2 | CASSLVPSENEQFF
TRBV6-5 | CASTLGLAYGYTF
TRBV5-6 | CASSLGGLEGYTF
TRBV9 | CASSVGQGLGSNQPQHF
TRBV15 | CATSSGSHTGELFF
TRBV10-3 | CATSPSGGTQETQYF
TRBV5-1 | CASSLDGSEQYF
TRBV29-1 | CSVGMTGNQPQHF
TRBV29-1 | CSVGQGVRETQYF
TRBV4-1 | CASSRKWTSGSGEVNEQFF
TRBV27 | CASSRRSGLAGVTDTQYF
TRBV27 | CASSDNRGMETQYF
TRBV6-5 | CASSYGGGGADTEAFF
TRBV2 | CASSGLAGDREQYF
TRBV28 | CASSAGDLEETQYF
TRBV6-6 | CASSNNRVNEKLFF
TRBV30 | CAWREPDTQYF
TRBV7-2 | CASSLVGGDTQYF
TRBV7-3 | CASSLTRDFEAFF
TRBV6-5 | CASSRTSRADTEAFF
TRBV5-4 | CASSLSPRGTDTQYF
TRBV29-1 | CSARRGTSEKLFF